A single sample is the source of the 11 T cell receptor beta chains below, sequenced in a study of T-cell reconstitution after alpha-beta-depleted transplantation in children. Preparation of the TCRbeta library involved a method that used unique molecular identifiers. TCRdb used MiXCR to reprocess the PCR reads, holding one entry per CDR3 protein. The top ten hold 13% of the sample, which has approximately 170,000 distinct CDR3 sequences, roughly 10% seen once. This sample comprised PBMCs, obtained before TCRalphabeta/CD19-depleted stem cell transplant. These receptors were taken from a boy younger than 10 with acute myeloid leukemia, due to receive a stem cell transplant.

This clonotype appeared many times. The chain uses TRBV6-4 and TRBJ2-2, with TRBD2 as a possible D gene (6 bases). V lost 5 bases and J lost 1, with 17 bases in between. Germline assignment: CDR1 MRHNA and CDR2 SNTAGT. This CDR3 is 17 amino acids long. CDR3 coding DNA: TGTGCCAGCAGTCCCACCGGGATGGAGGGGAACACCGGGGAGCTGTTTTTT. Protein product: CASSPTGMEGNTGELFF.

This clonotype was seen repeatedly, ten times or more. This rearrangement joins TRBV5-1 to TRBJ2-1; TRBD2 agrees at 10 bases. The CDR3 loop spans 15 amino acids. Germline-derived CDR1 and CDR2 are SGHRS and YFSETQ. J gave up 4 bases and V 4 bases, and 5 bases lay outside the gene matches. The CDR3 DNA reads TGCGCCAGCAGCCAACTAGCGGGATCATACAATGAGCAGTTCTTC. Translating gives CASSQLAGSYNEQFF.

CDR3 residues: CASSLGDNSYEQYF. In DNA, the CDR3 is TGCGCCAGCAGCTTGGGGGACAACTCCTACGAGCAGTACTTC. The chain joins TRBV4-1 to TRBJ2-7, with D perhaps matching TRBD1 (6 bases). Per the germline V gene, CDR1 is MGHRA and CDR2 is YSYEKL. The length of the CDR3 is 14 residues. The ends were cut back, 5 bases at V and 0 bases at J, with 11 bases in the middle.

This clonotype was recorded at least ten times. The chain uses TRBV25-1 and TRBJ2-3; D may be TRBD2 (9 bases). V was cut by 10 bases and J by 6 bases, with 20 bases left in between. Germline CDR1 is MGHDK and CDR2 is SYGVNS. This CDR3 spans 14 amino acids. CDR3 region: CATRGREGLDTQYF. In nucleotides, the CDR3 is TGTGCCACCAGGGGGCGGGAGGGGTTGGATACGCAGTATTTT. Full variable domain (remainder filled in from reference TRBV25-1 and TRBJ2-3): EADIYQTPRYLVIGTGKKITLECSQTMGHDKMYWYQQDPGMELHLIHYSYGVNSTEKGDLSSESTVSRIRTEHFPLTLESARPSHTSQYLCATRGREGLDTQYFGPGTRLTVL.

A remark on this clonotype: A read error is possible here, since a much larger clone lies one base away. This sequence joins TRBV7-6 and TRBJ2-1, with TRBD1 matching over 10 bases. Germline loops: CDR1 SGHVS, CDR2 FNYEAQ. CDR3 length equals 17 residues. CDR3 region: CASSLVQGQGRTNEQLF. The CDR3 nucleotides are TGTGCCAGCAGCTTAGTGCAGGGACAGGGGCGTACGAACGAGCAGCTCTTC.

There are many counts of this clonotype. V usage is TRBV5-5 and J usage is TRBJ2-1, with TRBD1 matching 9 bases. The CDR3 loop spans 15 amino acids. Trimming at V came to 2 bases and at J to 8 bases, leaving 8 bases not matched to a gene. Looked up from germline, CDR1 is SGHKS and CDR2 is YYEKEE (reference sequence). In DNA, the CDR3 is TGTGCCAGCAGCTTTGGACAGGGGATGGGCTATGAGCAGTTCTTC. Its translation: CASSFGQGMGYEQFF.

This clonotype has ten or more counts. The chain combines TRBV11-1 with TRBJ2-5, with a possible D match to TRBD1 (6 bases). Trimming cost V 5 bases and J 7 bases, with 17 bases left between them. Looked up from germline, CDR1 is SGHAT and CDR2 is FQDESV (reference sequence). The CDR3 consists of 14 residues. The CDR3 region has the DNA TGTGCCAGCAGCCTTTACAGGGACGGTGGGACCCAGTACTTC. Its translation: CASSLYRDGGTQYF. The entire variable domain, with the rest obtained from reference TRBV11-1 and TRBJ2-5, is as follows: EAEVAQSPRYKITEKSQAVAFWCDPISGHATLYWYRQILGQGPELLVQFQDESVVDDSQLPKDRFSAERLKGVDSTLKIQPAELGDSAMYLCASSLYRDGGTQYFGPGTRLLVL.

This clonotype has a handful of counts. The V and J genes are TRBV20-1 and TRBJ1-6; 11 bases are a match to TRBD1. Losses at the gene ends were 6 bases for V and 10 bases for J; bases not matched to a gene: 5. Germline CDR1 DFQATT, CDR2 SNEGSKA (reference sequence). This CDR3 comprises 13 residues. Here the CDR3 reads CSAGDRGDSPLHF. DNA of the CDR3: TGCAGTGCCGGGGACAGGGGGGACTCACCCCTCCACTTT.

This clonotype was detected many times. The CDR3 bases are TGTGCCAGCAGACCCGACCCCTCGGGGACGCAGTATTTT. Translated: CASRPDPSGTQYF. The rearrangement links TRBV28 to TRBJ2-3; possible D gene TRBD2, 5 bases. CDR1 MDHEN and CDR2 SYDVKM come from the germline V gene. The V end lost 6 bases, the J end lost 9 bases, and 16 bases lay between the germline ends. The CDR3 length is 13 residues.

This clonotype was observed many times. The chain joins TRBV12-3 or TRBV12-4 to TRBJ1-1; D call uncertain. CDR3 length equals 12 residues. The germline V and J ends were trimmed by 2 bases and 7 bases, with 8 bases remaining between them. Written as DNA, the CDR3 is TGTGCCAGCAGTTTATGGGCGGTTGAAGCTTTCTTT. This encodes CASSLWAVEAFF.

This clonotype was seen ten or more times. The gene calls are TRBV28 and TRBJ1-5; D gene uncertain. Germline CDR1 and CDR2: MDHEN and SYDVKM. The CDR3 consists of 13 residues. V was shortened by 6 bases and J by 4 bases, with 10 bases between the two germline ends. CDR3 amino acids: CASRGAGNQPQHF. The CDR3 DNA sequence: TGTGCCAGCAGGGGCGCTGGGAATCAGCCCCAGCATTTT.